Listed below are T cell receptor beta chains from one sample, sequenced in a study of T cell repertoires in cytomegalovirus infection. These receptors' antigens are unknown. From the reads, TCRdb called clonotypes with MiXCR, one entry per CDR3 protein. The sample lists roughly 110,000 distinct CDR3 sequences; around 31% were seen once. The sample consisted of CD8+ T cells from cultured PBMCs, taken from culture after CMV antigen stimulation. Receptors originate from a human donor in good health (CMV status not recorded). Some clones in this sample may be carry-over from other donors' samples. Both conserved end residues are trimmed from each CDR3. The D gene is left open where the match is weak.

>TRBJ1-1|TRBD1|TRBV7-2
ASSLLGPRQGAKYGVKAF
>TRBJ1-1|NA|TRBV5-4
ASSPLAEGPGNTEAF
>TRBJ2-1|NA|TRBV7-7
ASSLEISSYNEQF
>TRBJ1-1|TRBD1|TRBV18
ASSGLQGLLTEAF
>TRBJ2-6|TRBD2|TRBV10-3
AISEWSSGGPRTSGANVLT
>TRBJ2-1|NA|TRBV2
ASREGDNEQF
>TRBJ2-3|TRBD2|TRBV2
ASSEATSGGEDTQY
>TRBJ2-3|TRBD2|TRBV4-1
ASSHRTSGGATDTQY
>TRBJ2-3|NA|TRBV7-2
ASSLVEDTQY
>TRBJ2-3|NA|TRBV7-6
ASSPVLGRADTQY
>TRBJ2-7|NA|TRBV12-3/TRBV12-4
ASSFSVLDASYEQY
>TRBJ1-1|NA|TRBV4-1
ASSPKVAGYTEAF
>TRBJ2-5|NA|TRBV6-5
ASSYDADSQETQY
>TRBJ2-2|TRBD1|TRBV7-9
ASSKSTGYTGELF
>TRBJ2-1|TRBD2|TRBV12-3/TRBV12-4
ASRPTSGKQF
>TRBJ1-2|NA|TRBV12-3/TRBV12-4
ASSTSSTPTGYGYT
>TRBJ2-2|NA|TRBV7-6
ASSFGEPATGELF
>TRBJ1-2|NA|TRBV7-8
ASSTPVDYGYT
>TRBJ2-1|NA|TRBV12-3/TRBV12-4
ASSPRDNEQF
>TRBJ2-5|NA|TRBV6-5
ASSYAETQY
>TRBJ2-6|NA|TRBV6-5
ASSAEAGANVLT
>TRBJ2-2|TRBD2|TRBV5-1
ASSFVWGLAENTGELF
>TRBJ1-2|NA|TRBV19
ASATLRDAYGYT
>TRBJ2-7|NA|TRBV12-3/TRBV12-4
ASSSNSYEQY
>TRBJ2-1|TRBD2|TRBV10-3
AISEILAAYNEQF
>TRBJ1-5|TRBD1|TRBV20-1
SAEDVGQGLRGNQPQH
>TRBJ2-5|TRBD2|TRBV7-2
ASSLYPSGGRRGETQY
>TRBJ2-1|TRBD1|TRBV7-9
ASSTRGNEQF
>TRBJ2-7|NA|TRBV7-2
ASSFWGPTYEQY
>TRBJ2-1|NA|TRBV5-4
ASSLGDYNEQF
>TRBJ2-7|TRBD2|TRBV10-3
AISESRSGGARREQY
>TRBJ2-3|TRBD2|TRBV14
ASSHSTGGAADTQY
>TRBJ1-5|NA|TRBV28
ASSFKQGSNQPQH
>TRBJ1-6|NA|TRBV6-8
ASSYSMGYGRSYNSPLH
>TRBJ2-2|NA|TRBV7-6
ASAIQNTGELF
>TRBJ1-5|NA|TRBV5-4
ASSLGGFGANQPQH
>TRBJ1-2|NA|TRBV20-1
SASELVNYGYT